A single sample is the source of the 18 T cell receptor beta chains below, sequenced in a study of CD8 T cells in Susac syndrome. Random-hexamer reverse transcription was applied to about 0.45 to 1 ug RNA. TCRdb used MiXCR to reprocess the immunoSEQ multiplex PCR reads, holding one entry per CDR3 protein. There are about 140,000 distinct CDR3 sequences in the sample; just under 95% occur only once, and around 0.2% lies in the top ten. Sequenced material: CD8+ T cells from PBMCs. The receptor source for this set is a human donor with Susac syndrome.

The chain employs TRBV14 and TRBJ2-1, with 8 bases identical to TRBD2. With V trimmed by 4 bases and J by 8 bases, 10 bases remained unmatched. Germline CDR1 reads SGHDN; CDR2 reads FVKESK. CDR3 length: 15 residues. The CDR3 region has the DNA TGTGCCAGCAGCCTACTCAGCGGGAGTGTGGATGAGCAGTTCTTC. It specifies CASSLLSGSVDEQFF.

This clonotype has just one count. The chain has TRBV27 and TRBJ2-5; possibly TRBD2 for D (7 bases). V was pared by 5 bases and J by 7 bases, with 17 bases between. The CDR3 is 14 residues long. Germline lookup yields CDR1 MNHEY and CDR2 SMNVEV (reference sequence). For the CDR3, the DNA is TGTGCCAGCAGTACGGGGGGCGGCGTTGGGACCCAGTACTTC. It codes for CASSTGGGVGTQYF.

The rearrangement joins TRBV14 to TRBJ2-3; D is possibly TRBD1 or TRBD2 (5 bases each). V lost 0 bases, J lost 9 bases, and 13 bases lay in between. The CDR3 runs 14 residues. Germline loops: CDR1 SGHDN, CDR2 FVKESK. In nucleotides, the CDR3 is TGTGCCAGCAGCCAAGAGGGGATTTGGGGGACGCAGTATTTT. It translates to CASSQEGIWGTQYF.

The genes are TRBV29-1 and TRBJ2-7, with D unclear. The germline V and J ends were trimmed by 5 bases and 0 bases, with 8 bases remaining between them. CDR1 is SQVTM and CDR2 is ANQGSEA in the germline V gene. The CDR3 runs 12 residues. The CDR3 loop reads CSVTLSSYEQYF. Written as DNA, the CDR3 is TGCAGCGTTACCCTGAGCTCCTACGAGCAGTACTTC.

V and J are TRBV13 and TRBJ1-1; D not certain. This CDR3 comprises 15 residues. Per germline, CDR1 PRHDT and CDR2 FYEKMQ (reference sequence). The V end was cut by 0 bases, the J end by 4 bases, with 12 bases between. The DNA of the CDR3 is TGTGCCAGCAGCTTAGGTGGTGCTGTGGTCACTGAAGCTTTCTTT. Protein: CASSLGGAVVTEAFF.

In this sample, this clonotype turned up once. The chain couples TRBV9 to TRBJ2-1; D may be TRBD2 (5 bases). V was clipped by 6 bases and J by 8 bases, with 15 bases between them. This CDR3 has 13 amino acids. The germline V gene has CDR1 SGDLS and CDR2 YYNGEE. The CDR3 is CASKAPVRDEQFF. The CDR3 DNA reads as TGTGCCAGCAAGGCCCCTGTGAGGGATGAGCAGTTCTTC.

The gene calls are TRBV11-2 and TRBJ2-7, with TRBD2 matching 8 bases. The CDR3 consists of 14 residues. J gave up 4 bases and V 4 bases, and 6 bases lay outside the gene matches. CDR1 is SGHAT and CDR2 is FQNNGV in the germline V gene. The CDR3: CASSSASGPYEQYF. The CDR3 DNA reads TGTGCCAGCAGCTCCGCTAGCGGGCCTTACGAGCAGTACTTC.

The chain has TRBV20-1 and TRBJ2-5; possibly TRBD2 for D (8 bases). Trimming took off 7 bases at V and 7 bases at J, with 31 bases between the two ends. The CDR3 length is 17 residues. CDR1 is DFQATT, CDR2 SNEGSKA, per germline (reference sequence). The CDR3 is CSVQGGVKLADAGTQYF. As DNA, the CDR3 is TGCAGTGTCCAGGGGGGGGTAAAACTAGCGGATGCAGGGACCCAGTACTTC.

The CDR3 loop reads CASSLDTAVAEAFF. CDR3 in DNA: TGCGCCAGCAGTCTGGACACCGCAGTCGCTGAAGCTTTCTTT. This sequence joins TRBV10-1 and TRBJ1-1, with a possible D match to TRBD1 (5 bases). In germline, CDR1 is WNHNN, CDR2 SYGVQD (reference sequence). The CDR3 is 14 residues long. V was shortened by 5 bases and J by 6 bases, with 16 bases between the two germline ends.

This chain connects TRBV20-1 to TRBJ2-1; possibly TRBD2 for D (6 bases). CDR3 length: 15 residues. The V and J ends lost 5 bases and 2 bases respectively, with 16 bases between them. The germline V gene encodes CDR1 DFQATT and CDR2 SNEGSKA (reference sequence). The CDR3 DNA sequence: TGCAGTGCTCAACTAGCCAACCGTGCCTACAATGAGCAGTTCTTC. This gives the protein CSAQLANRAYNEQFF.

The chain employs TRBV12-3 or TRBV12-4 and TRBJ1-1, with no clear D. V gave up 2 bases and J gave up 8 bases, with 9 bases separating them. CDR3 length: 12 residues. For the CDR3, the DNA is TGTGCCAGCAGTTTAACTTCCGAGGAAGCTTTCTTT. It encodes CASSLTSEEAFF.

The rearrangement links TRBV9 to TRBJ2-1, with 7 bases that match TRBD2. Germline V lookup: CDR1 SGDLS, CDR2 YYNGEE. The CDR3 covers 15 residues. V was clipped by 4 bases and J by 7 bases; unmatched bases: 11. CDR3 amino acids: CASSQGGLVVNEQFF. The CDR3 DNA is TGTGCCAGCAGCCAAGGAGGACTAGTCGTAAATGAGCAGTTCTTC. The variable domain in full, with the rest retrieved from reference TRBV9 and TRBJ2-1, is DSGVTQTPKHLITATGQRVTLRCSPRSGDLSVYWYQQSLDQGLQFLIQYYNGEERAKGNILERFSAQQFPDLHSELNLSSLELGDSALYFCASSQGGLVVNEQFFGPGTRLTVL.

This chain uses TRBV7-8 with TRBJ2-5, with 9 bases lining up with TRBD1. This CDR3 contains 15 residues. Germline-derived CDR1 and CDR2 are SGHVS and FQNEAQ. Germline trimming cut 3 bases from V and 5 bases from J; bases unmatched to any gene: 7. CDR3 residues: CASSFRQGDLETQYF. The CDR3, as DNA: TGTGCCAGCAGCTTCAGACAGGGGGACTTGGAGACCCAGTACTTC.

This clonotype was counted a single time. This CDR3 reads CASSLGVPGNTEAFF. CDR3 in DNA: TGTGCCAGCAGTTTAGGGGTGCCAGGGAACACTGAAGCTTTCTTT. The chain carries TRBV12-3 or TRBV12-4 and TRBJ1-1, with D uncertain. V lost 1 base to trimming and J lost 1 base, with 10 bases between them. The CDR3 loop spans 15 amino acids.

The chain uses TRBV5-6 and TRBJ1-1; D gene uncertain. V was trimmed by 4 bases and J by 3 bases, leaving 13 bases between them. The CDR3 is made up of 14 amino acids. Germline V gene data show CDR1 as SGHDT and CDR2 as YYEEEE. CDR3 protein: CASSPPSDYTEAFF. The CDR3 bases are TGTGCCAGCAGCCCCCCATCAGACTACACTGAAGCTTTCTTT.

The rearrangement joins TRBV2 to TRBJ2-5, with TRBD2 identical over 15 bases. Germline CDR1 is SNHLY and CDR2 is FYNNEI. The V and J ends lost 6 bases and 4 bases, in that order; junction bases with no gene match: 12. This CDR3 is built from 18 residues. The CDR3 coding sequence is TGTGCCAGCAGATCCGGACTAGCGGGAGGGATCCCAAGAGAGACCCAGTACTTC. Translation: CASRSGLAGGIPRETQYF. Together with reference TRBV2 and TRBJ2-5, the CDR3 gives the full variable domain: EPEVTQTPSHQVTQMGQEVILRCVPISNHLYFYWYRQILGQKVEFLVSFYNNEISEKSEIFDDQFSVERPDGSNFTLKIRSTKLEDSAMYFCASRSGLAGGIPRETQYFGPGTRLLVL.

The rearrangement joins TRBV12-3 or TRBV12-4 to TRBJ2-7, with a tentative D call TRBD2 (5 bases). V was trimmed by 6 bases and J by 0 bases, leaving 15 bases between them. The CDR3 extends over 15 amino acids. CDR3 nucleotides: TGTGCCAGCAGCACGAGGGAGTCCAGCTCCTACGAGCAGTACTTC. This encodes CASSTRESSSYEQYF.

V usage is TRBV6-5 and J usage is TRBJ2-7, with 8 positions matching TRBD1. The J segment lost 2 bases and the V segment lost 4 bases, leaving 4 bases of the junction unmatched. The CDR3 runs to 14 residues. Germline V gene sequence: CDR1 MNHEY, CDR2 SVGAGI. The CDR3 protein is CASSFATGAYEQYF. In DNA, the CDR3 is TGTGCCAGCAGTTTCGCGACAGGGGCCTACGAGCAGTACTTC.